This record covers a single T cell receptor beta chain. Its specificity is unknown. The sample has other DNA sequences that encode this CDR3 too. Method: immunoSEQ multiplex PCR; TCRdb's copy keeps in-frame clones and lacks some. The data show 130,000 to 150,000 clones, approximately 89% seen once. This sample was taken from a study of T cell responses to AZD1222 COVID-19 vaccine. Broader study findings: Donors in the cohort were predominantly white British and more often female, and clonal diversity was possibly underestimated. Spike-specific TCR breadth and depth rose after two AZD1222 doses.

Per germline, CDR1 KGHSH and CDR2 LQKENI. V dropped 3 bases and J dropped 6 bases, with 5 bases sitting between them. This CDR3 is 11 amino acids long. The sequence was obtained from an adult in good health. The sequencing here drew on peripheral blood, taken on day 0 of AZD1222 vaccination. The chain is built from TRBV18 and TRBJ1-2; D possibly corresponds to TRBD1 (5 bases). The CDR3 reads CASSPGDGYTF. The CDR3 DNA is TGTGCCAGCTCACCGGGGGATGGCTACACCTTC.